This entry is about one T cell receptor beta chain. This CDR3 spans 13 amino acids. Trimming stripped 10 bases from V and 3 bases from J, with 16 bases between. CDR1 and CDR2 from the germline V gene are SNHLY and FYNNEI. The assay was immunoSEQ multiplex PCR, and TCRdb's table has in-frame clones only and misses some. The repertoire holds some 200,000 clones, with roughly 84% as singletons. The data were taken from a study of blood T cell repertoires in COVID-19. This chain connects TRBV2 to TRBJ2-7, with D possibly TRBD1 on 6 matching bases. The sequenced sample consisted of PBMCs or T cells enriched from blood (not recorded which). This receptor was identified in a man aged 30 to 45 in a cohort exposed to, infected with or recovered from COVID-19 (not recorded which). CDR3 in DNA: TGTGCCACCTCGACAGGTGCTAACTACGAGCAGTACTTC. It yields the protein CATSTGANYEQYF.